Shown below are 25 T cell receptor beta chains from a single sample sequenced in a study of cytomegalovirus exposure and HLA in healthy donors. In the PCR, 60 Vbeta and 13 Jbeta primers were used. Clones were read by immunoSEQ multiplex PCR, and TCRdb kept only the in-frame ones, dropping some. This sample has approximately 150,000 clones; roughly 80% occur once, and the top ten carry roughly 4.2%. The material sequenced was PBMCs. These receptors came from a man in his forties in good health and CMV-seronegative.

This clone was counted a single time. J is TRBJ1-1 and V is TRBV5-1; D is possibly TRBD1 (6 bases). V lost 0 bases and J lost 12, with 18 bases in between. The germline V gene has CDR1 SGHRS and CDR2 YFSETQ. This CDR3 spans 14 amino acids. This CDR3 reads CASSLESPGQPPFF. As DNA, the CDR3 is TGCGCCAGCAGCTTGGAGTCTCCGGGACAACCGCCTTTCTTT.

The chain uses TRBV12-5 and TRBJ2-7, with TRBD1 identical over 7 bases. There are 13 residues in the CDR3. V lost 7 bases and J lost 9; bases outside the gene matches: 12. Germline CDR1 is LGHNT and CDR2 is FRNRAP. This CDR3 reads CASAGQGQHRQYF. In DNA, the CDR3 is TGTGCTAGTGCCGGTCAGGGACAGCACAGGCAGTACTTC.

J is TRBJ1-1 and V is TRBV27; a weak D match, TRBD1 (5 bases). Deletions cut 5 bases from V and 0 bases from J, with 19 bases between. This CDR3 region has 17 residues. Germline CDR1 is MNHEY and CDR2 is SMNVEV (reference sequence). The CDR3 is CASSPWGGKGLNTEAFF. CDR3 sequence (DNA): TGTGCCAGCAGTCCCTGGGGGGGAAAGGGCCTGAACACTGAAGCTTTCTTT.

This rearrangement joins TRBV4-1 to TRBJ2-1, with no clear D. This CDR3 region has 13 residues. The germline CDR1 and CDR2 sequences are MGHRA and YSYEKL. With 4 bases removed from V and 2 bases from J, the gap between germline ends came to 6 bases. The CDR3 nucleotides read TGCGCCAGCAGCCCAGGAACCTACAATGAGCAGTTCTTC. Encoded protein: CASSPGTYNEQFF.

The CDR3 DNA reads as TGTGCCAGCATTCTTAATACTGAAGCTTTCTTT. It codes for CASILNTEAFF. V usage is TRBV6-5 and J usage is TRBJ1-1; D remains ambiguous. In germline, CDR1 is MNHEY, CDR2 SVGAGI. V lost 7 bases and J 5 bases, leaving 8 bases between the germline ends. This CDR3 has 11 residues.

The J gene is TRBJ2-7, the V gene TRBV5-1; 11 bases map to TRBD1. Germline V gene data show CDR1 as SGHRS and CDR2 as YFSETQ. The CDR3 covers 15 residues. With 4 bases clipped from V and 3 bases from J, the junction kept 6 bases outside the gene matches. CDR3 sequence reads: CASSLGQGAIYEQYF. In nucleotides, the CDR3 is TGCGCCAGCAGCCTCGGACAGGGGGCGATCTACGAGCAGTACTTC.

The rearrangement uses TRBV7-9 and TRBJ1-4; maybe TRBD1 (5 bases). This CDR3 has 16 residues. The germline CDR1 and CDR2 sequences are SEHNR and FQNEAQ (reference sequence). Trimming stripped 5 bases from V and 8 bases from J, with 21 bases between. The CDR3 DNA is TGTGCCAGCAGCATACCCCGCCAGGGCGGGGGGGAAAAACTGTTTTTT. This sequence encodes CASSIPRQGGGEKLFF.

The J gene is TRBJ2-3, the V gene TRBV7-3; 8 nucleotides line up with TRBD2. Germline V gives CDR1 SGHTA, CDR2 FQGTGA. This CDR3 region has 15 residues. V was pared by 0 bases and J by 4 bases, with 3 bases of the junction left unmatched. The CDR3 spells CASSLTGGASDTQYF. DNA for the CDR3: TGTGCCAGCAGCTTAACCGGGGGGGCTTCAGATACGCAGTATTTT.

This clone was detected once. CDR3 nucleotides: TGCGCCAGCAGCCCACGTGGGTCCGGGGAGGAAGCTTTCTTT. Translation gives CASSPRGSGEEAFF. V gene TRBV4-3 combines with J gene TRBJ1-1; no reliable D call. In germline, CDR1 is LGHNA, CDR2 YSLEER. The CDR3 is 14 amino acids. The V end lost 4 bases, the J end lost 8 bases, and 17 bases lay between the germline ends.

This sequence joins TRBV7-2 and TRBJ2-1; 8 bases are a match to TRBD1. This CDR3 contains 14 residues. Trimming cost V 2 bases and J 5 bases; bases outside gene matches: 2. Germline V gene sequence: CDR1 SGHTA, CDR2 FQGNSA. The CDR3 spells CASSLSTGDNEQFF. The CDR3 DNA follows: TGTGCCAGCAGCTTATCGACAGGGGACAATGAGCAGTTCTTC.

This clone appeared a few times. This chain links TRBV4-2 with TRBJ2-3; 12 bases align to TRBD2. CDR1 LGHNA and CDR2 YNFKEQ come from the germline V gene. This CDR3 region has 16 residues. The V gene end was trimmed by 0 bases and the J gene end by 4 bases; junction bases not matched to a gene: 2. Here the CDR3 reads CASSQDGLAGPDTQYF. Here the CDR3 DNA reads TGTGCCAGCAGCCAAGATGGACTAGCGGGGCCAGATACGCAGTATTTT.

The gene calls are TRBV5-4 and TRBJ2-7, with D maybe TRBD1 (5 bases). Germline lookup yields CDR1 SGHNT and CDR2 YYREEE (reference sequence). There are 12 residues in the CDR3. The V gene lost 5 bases and the J gene lost 9 bases, with 15 bases spanning the gap. This chain's CDR3 is CASSHDRYGQYF. Here the CDR3 DNA reads TGTGCCAGCAGTCATGACAGATATGGGCAGTACTTC.

The V call is TRBV19, the J call TRBJ1-1; a weak D match, TRBD1 (5 bases). Germline V gene data show CDR1 as LNHDA and CDR2 as SQIVND (reference sequence). The CDR3 is 14 residues long. Trimming stripped 5 bases from V and 3 bases from J, with 13 bases between. Here the CDR3 DNA reads TGTGCCAGTAGTCCATCGACAGTAGACACTGAAGCTTTCTTT. It is translated as CASSPSTVDTEAFF.

V gene TRBV9 combines with J gene TRBJ2-7; D might be TRBD2 (6 bases). This CDR3 region has 14 residues. The V end lost 2 bases, the J end lost 0 bases, and 9 bases lay between the germline ends. Germline values: CDR1 SGDLS, CDR2 YYNGEE. The DNA of the CDR3 is TGTGCCAGCAGCGTCGGGGGACTCTCCTACGAGCAGTACTTC. Translation: CASSVGGLSYEQYF.

The rearrangement links TRBV4-3 to TRBJ2-7; 7 positions match TRBD1. V lost 1 base, J lost 4 bases, and 10 bases stayed unmatched. Germline CDR1 and CDR2: LGHNA and YSLEER. This CDR3 is 16 amino acids long. This CDR3 is CASSQAGTEFLYEQYF. In nucleotides, the CDR3 is TGCGCCAGCAGCCAAGCAGGGACAGAATTTTTATACGAGCAGTACTTC.

The V call is TRBV4-1, the J call TRBJ1-5, with 8 bases lining up with TRBD1. The V gene's germline CDR1 is MGHRA and CDR2 YSYEKL. The CDR3 sequence is 15 residues long. The ends lost 4 bases at V and 5 bases at J; junction bases unmatched: 7. The CDR3 loop is CASSRLTGDDQPQHF. The CDR3 DNA reads as TGCGCCAGCAGCCGCCTGACAGGGGATGATCAGCCCCAGCATTTT.

This clone was counted only a few times. V gene TRBV7-3 combines with J gene TRBJ2-3; 11 nucleotides match TRBD1. Germline V lookup: CDR1 SGHTA, CDR2 FQGTGA. The CDR3 has 17 amino acids. V was clipped by 6 bases and J by 0 bases; unmatched bases: 8. CDR3 DNA sequence: TGTGCCAGCAGAGCCGGGACAGGGGGTAGTAGCACAGATACGCAGTATTTT. It is translated as CASRAGTGGSSTDTQYF.

The chain recombines TRBV4-2 with TRBJ2-7, with 12 bases aligning to TRBD2. This CDR3 contains 15 residues. V was clipped by 1 base and J by 4 bases; unmatched bases: 2. Germline V lookup: CDR1 LGHNA, CDR2 YNFKEQ. The CDR3 spells CASSQGTSGVYEQYF. CDR3 nucleotide sequence: TGTGCCAGCAGCCAAGGGACTAGCGGGGTTTACGAGCAGTACTTC.

V gene TRBV27 combines with J gene TRBJ1-5; 9 nucleotides line up with TRBD1. Germline CDR1 reads MNHEY; CDR2 reads SMNVEV (reference sequence). This CDR3 has 14 amino acids. V lost 8 bases and J lost 5; bases outside the gene matches: 7. DNA for the CDR3: TGTGCCAGCGGGCCTGACAGGGGGGATCAGCCCCAGCATTTT. Translation: CASGPDRGDQPQHF.

This clone was observed a few times. This sequence joins TRBV27 and TRBJ2-7; a weak D match, TRBD2 (5 bases). The V and J ends lost 9 bases and 3 bases respectively, with 21 bases between them. Germline values: CDR1 MNHEY, CDR2 SMNVEV (reference sequence). The CDR3 totals 15 residues. CDR3 amino acids: CASSPERSSFYEQYF. CDR3 coding DNA: TGTGCCAGTTCTCCCGAGCGGTCCTCTTTCTACGAGCAGTACTTC.

The gene calls are TRBV13 and TRBJ2-3, with D tentatively TRBD2 (5 bases). CDR3 length: 13 amino acids. The V end was cut by 3 bases, the J end by 7 bases, with 11 bases between. Germline V gene sequence: CDR1 PRHDT, CDR2 FYEKMQ (reference sequence). CDR3 amino acids: CASSLDSPNTQYF. The CDR3 DNA is TGTGCCAGCAGCTTGGACTCCCCTAATACGCAGTATTTT.

The CDR3 here is CASSPNQPQHF. The CDR3 bases are TGTGCCAGCAGCCCAAATCAGCCCCAGCATTTT. V is TRBV28 and J is TRBJ1-5; D is unresolved. V was clipped by 6 bases and J by 4 bases, with 4 bases between them. CDR3 length equals 11 residues. Germline values: CDR1 MDHEN, CDR2 SYDVKM.

The chain's CDR3 is CASSTLGQGGEKLFF. CDR3 in DNA: TGTGCCAGCAGTACCCTGGGACAGGGTGGTGAAAAACTGTTTTTT. The chain carries TRBV6-5 and TRBJ1-4, with TRBD1 matching over 9 bases. Germline loops: CDR1 MNHEY, CDR2 SVGAGI. Germline trimming cut 5 bases from V and 7 bases from J; bases unmatched to any gene: 8. CDR3 length equals 15 residues.

J is TRBJ1-4 and V is TRBV7-6, with a possible D match to TRBD1 (6 bases). The CDR3 is 15 residues long. Deletions cut 2 bases from V and 4 bases from J, with 11 bases between. Germline V gene sequence: CDR1 SGHVS, CDR2 FNYEAQ. CDR3 in amino acids: CASSLSGADNEKLFF. As DNA, the CDR3 is TGTGCCAGCAGCTTATCAGGGGCAGATAATGAAAAACTGTTTTTT.

The chain links TRBV28 to TRBJ2-1, with D perhaps TRBD1 (7 bases). V was shortened by 3 bases and J by 6 bases, with 15 bases between the two germline ends. Germline V gene sequence: CDR1 MDHEN, CDR2 SYDVKM. The CDR3 runs 15 residues. The chain's CDR3 is CASSFSAGGINEQFF. For the CDR3, the DNA is TGTGCCAGCAGTTTCTCTGCAGGGGGGATCAATGAGCAGTTCTTC.